Listed below are T cell receptor beta chains from one sample, sequenced in a study of identical twins. MiXCR, applied by TCRdb to the 5' RACE reads, yields one record per CDR3 protein. Among 1,800,000 or so distinct CDR3 sequences listed, under 35% were seen once. Sequencing was done on a sample of cord blood. The receptors derive from a newborn girl in good health. Both conserved end residues are part of each CDR3. The D gene is left open where the match is weak. Clone size is stated in some rows and not others, as once, few, many or a class when expanded.

j_gene: TRBJ1-5
d_gene: -
v_gene: TRBV5-8
abundance: -
CDR3nt: TGTGCCAGCAGCTTGAGGTGGGCCCTAGATCAGCCCCAGCATTTT
CDR3aa: CASSLRWALDQPQHF

j_gene: TRBJ2-7
d_gene: -
v_gene: TRBV4-1
abundance: -
CDR3nt: TGCGCCAGCAGCCAAGTCCCACTAGACGGAGGCGACGAGCAGTACTTC
CDR3aa: CASSQVPLDGGDEQYF

j_gene: TRBJ2-7
d_gene: -
v_gene: TRBV13
abundance: -
CDR3nt: TGTGCCAGCAGCTTAGTAAATGCCTACGAGCAGTACTTC
CDR3aa: CASSLVNAYEQYF

j_gene: TRBJ2-1
d_gene: -
v_gene: TRBV7-8
abundance: -
CDR3nt: TGTGCCAGCAGCTTAAGGGAAAGGGGGACCGGCGAGCAGTTCTTC
CDR3aa: CASSLRERGTGEQFF

j_gene: TRBJ2-1
d_gene: TRBD2
v_gene: TRBV6-2/TRBV6-3
abundance: once
CDR3nt: TGTGCCAGCAGGTGGAGCGGGGGGGCTGAGCAGTTCTTC
CDR3aa: CASRWSGGAEQFF

j_gene: TRBJ1-1
d_gene: -
v_gene: TRBV12-3/TRBV12-4
abundance: -
CDR3nt: TGTGCCAGCAGTCCTCATCACAGAGGGAACACTGAAGCTTTCTTT
CDR3aa: CASSPHHRGNTEAFF

j_gene: TRBJ2-2
d_gene: TRBD1
v_gene: TRBV27
abundance: once
CDR3nt: TGTGCCAGCCGGCCGGGACAGACGAACACCGGGGAGCTGTTTTTT
CDR3aa: CASRPGQTNTGELFF

j_gene: TRBJ2-7
d_gene: -
v_gene: TRBV20-1
abundance: few
CDR3nt: TGCAGTGCTCGACAGGACCTCTACGAGCAGTACTTC
CDR3aa: CSARQDLYEQYF

j_gene: TRBJ1-3
d_gene: -
v_gene: TRBV10-3
abundance: few
CDR3nt: TGTGCCATCAGTGCCCGAGGATCTGGAAACACCATATATTTT
CDR3aa: CAISARGSGNTIYF

j_gene: TRBJ2-1
d_gene: TRBD1
v_gene: TRBV18
abundance: -
CDR3nt: TGTGCCAGCTCACTGTGGGACAGACAATACAATGAGCAGTTCTTC
CDR3aa: CASSLWDRQYNEQFF

j_gene: TRBJ2-5
d_gene: -
v_gene: TRBV20-1
abundance: few
CDR3nt: TGCAGTGCTAGGGAGAGAGGGGAGACCCAGTACTTC
CDR3aa: CSARERGETQYF

j_gene: TRBJ1-1
d_gene: -
v_gene: TRBV12-3/TRBV12-4
abundance: few
CDR3nt: TGTGCCAGCAGTTTCTTCCGGGCGACTGAAGCTTTCTTT
CDR3aa: CASSFFRATEAFF

j_gene: TRBJ1-1
d_gene: -
v_gene: TRBV6-1
abundance: once
CDR3nt: TGTGCCAGCAGGACGGGGAACCTCATGAACACTGAAGCTTTCTTT
CDR3aa: CASRTGNLMNTEAFF

j_gene: TRBJ2-4
d_gene: TRBD1
v_gene: TRBV6-5
abundance: -
CDR3nt: TGTGCCAGCAGTTACGTGGGACAGGGTGGCCGATATCTAGCCAAAAACATTCAGTACTTC
CDR3aa: CASSYVGQGGRYLAKNIQYF

j_gene: TRBJ1-2
d_gene: -
v_gene: TRBV6-6
abundance: -
CDR3nt: TGTGCCAGCAGCCCCCGCTCTAGAGATGGCTACACCTTC
CDR3aa: CASSPRSRDGYTF

j_gene: TRBJ1-4
d_gene: -
v_gene: TRBV27
abundance: few
CDR3nt: TGTGCCAGCCAGGGAAGGGGGGCGGATGAAAAACTGTTTTTT
CDR3aa: CASQGRGADEKLFF

j_gene: TRBJ2-6
d_gene: -
v_gene: TRBV29-1
abundance: many
CDR3nt: TGCAGCGTCAGGCTCTCTGGGGCCAACGTCCTGACTTTC
CDR3aa: CSVRLSGANVLTF

j_gene: TRBJ1-1
d_gene: -
v_gene: TRBV5-1
abundance: -
CDR3nt: TGCGCCAGCAGCCCCAGGGAGGGAAAGACTGAAGCTTTCTTT
CDR3aa: CASSPREGKTEAFF

j_gene: TRBJ2-1
d_gene: TRBD2
v_gene: TRBV3-1
abundance: few
CDR3nt: TGTGCCAGCAGCACTGCAGTTCCTAGCGGGAGGGCCGGTGTCTGGAATGAGCAGTTCTTC
CDR3aa: CASSTAVPSGRAGVWNEQFF

j_gene: TRBJ1-1
d_gene: -
v_gene: TRBV30
abundance: -
CDR3nt: TGTGCCTGGAGCACGACCATAAGACAGGTGGCGAACACTGAAGCTTTCTTT
CDR3aa: CAWSTTIRQVANTEAFF

j_gene: TRBJ2-7
d_gene: TRBD2
v_gene: TRBV20-1
abundance: -
CDR3nt: TGCAGTGCTAGAGCTAGCGGCCCGTACGAGCAGTACTTC
CDR3aa: CSARASGPYEQYF

j_gene: TRBJ2-1
d_gene: -
v_gene: TRBV13
abundance: -
CDR3nt: TGTGCCAGCAGCTTACTTTCCCGCGTGGCCCCCCATGAGCAGTTCTTC
CDR3aa: CASSLLSRVAPHEQFF

j_gene: TRBJ2-2
d_gene: TRBD2
v_gene: TRBV7-2
abundance: -
CDR3nt: TGTGCCAGCAGCCTACTGGGAGCTGGGGGACTAGCTAACACCGGGGAGCTGTTTTTT
CDR3aa: CASSLLGAGGLANTGELFF

j_gene: TRBJ2-7
d_gene: TRBD1
v_gene: TRBV29-1
abundance: -
CDR3nt: TGCAGCGTTGGATCCAGGGGGCTCCGGGACAGGAACTACGAGCAGTACTTC
CDR3aa: CSVGSRGLRDRNYEQYF

j_gene: TRBJ1-4
d_gene: TRBD1
v_gene: TRBV4-1
abundance: -
CDR3nt: TGCGCCAGCAGCCAAGGGGGACAGGAAAAACTGTTTTTT
CDR3aa: CASSQGGQEKLFF

j_gene: TRBJ1-5
d_gene: -
v_gene: TRBV25-1
abundance: few
CDR3nt: TGTGCCAGCAGTGATCTTGATCAGCCCCAGCATTTT
CDR3aa: CASSDLDQPQHF

j_gene: TRBJ1-2
d_gene: -
v_gene: TRBV10-3
abundance: -
CDR3nt: TGTGCCATCAGGCCCTTGGACCGGGACCGAACTGAAGGCTACACCTTC
CDR3aa: CAIRPLDRDRTEGYTF

j_gene: TRBJ1-1
d_gene: -
v_gene: TRBV20-1
abundance: -
CDR3nt: TGCAGTGCTAGCAGGGGACATTTGGACACTGAAGCTTTCTTT
CDR3aa: CSASRGHLDTEAFF

j_gene: TRBJ2-1
d_gene: TRBD2
v_gene: TRBV2
abundance: few
CDR3nt: TGTGCCAGCAGTGTGGGACTAGTGGGGTACAATGAGCAGTTCTTC
CDR3aa: CASSVGLVGYNEQFF

j_gene: TRBJ2-1
d_gene: TRBD2
v_gene: TRBV20-1
abundance: -
CDR3nt: TGCAGTGCGATCCCGGGGCTAGCGGGGGGCCTCCAGCTGGATGAGCAGTTCTTC
CDR3aa: CSAIPGLAGGLQLDEQFF

j_gene: TRBJ1-1
d_gene: -
v_gene: TRBV13
abundance: -
CDR3nt: TGTGCCAGCAGCTTCCTCGCGACGTACACTGAAGCTTTCTTT
CDR3aa: CASSFLATYTEAFF

j_gene: TRBJ2-1
d_gene: -
v_gene: TRBV12-3/TRBV12-4
abundance: few
CDR3nt: TGTGCCAGCAGTTTTGGACAGCTCAATGAGCAGTTCTTC
CDR3aa: CASSFGQLNEQFF

j_gene: TRBJ1-1
d_gene: -
v_gene: TRBV12-5
abundance: -
CDR3nt: TGTGCTAGTGGTTTGGTTGTTGGGCAGGGCCCCACTGAAGCTTTCTTT
CDR3aa: CASGLVVGQGPTEAFF

j_gene: TRBJ2-7
d_gene: TRBD1
v_gene: TRBV2
abundance: -
CDR3nt: TGTGCCAGCAGTGGTCTTTCGACAGGGGTGCAGTACTTC
CDR3aa: CASSGLSTGVQYF

j_gene: TRBJ2-4
d_gene: -
v_gene: TRBV20-1
abundance: -
CDR3nt: TGCAGTGCTAGGGCGGGGAAGGGCATTCAGTACTTC
CDR3aa: CSARAGKGIQYF

j_gene: TRBJ2-2
d_gene: -
v_gene: TRBV6-1
abundance: -
CDR3nt: TGTGCCAGCAGTGAGGTCGGGGCACCTTCCGGGGAGCTGTTTTTT
CDR3aa: CASSEVGAPSGELFF

j_gene: TRBJ2-7
d_gene: -
v_gene: TRBV2
abundance: few
CDR3nt: TGTGCCAGCCAAGAGGCCATGAACGAGCAGTACTTC
CDR3aa: CASQEAMNEQYF

j_gene: TRBJ2-7
d_gene: -
v_gene: TRBV6-6
abundance: few
CDR3nt: TGTGCCAGCAGTTACTCAGCCGGGGCCGACTACGAGCAGTACTTC
CDR3aa: CASSYSAGADYEQYF

j_gene: TRBJ2-3
d_gene: -
v_gene: TRBV20-1
abundance: -
CDR3nt: TGCAGTGCCAACACAGGTACGCAGTATTTT
CDR3aa: CSANTGTQYF

j_gene: TRBJ2-3
d_gene: TRBD2
v_gene: TRBV30
abundance: -
CDR3nt: TGTGCCTGGGGACTAGCTCAAATCACAGATACGCAGTATTTT
CDR3aa: CAWGLAQITDTQYF

j_gene: TRBJ2-5
d_gene: TRBD1
v_gene: TRBV6-1
abundance: few
CDR3nt: TGTGCCAGCAGTGAAGCGCGACAGGGGGAGTACTTC
CDR3aa: CASSEARQGEYF

j_gene: TRBJ2-5
d_gene: -
v_gene: TRBV27
abundance: -
CDR3nt: TGTGCCAGCAGTCAAGGGTACGAGCAGTGCTTC
CDR3aa: CASSQGYEQCF

j_gene: TRBJ2-1
d_gene: -
v_gene: TRBV6-5
abundance: -
CDR3nt: TGTGCCAGCAGTTACGGCGCTGCCAGGAGGCGACCAAACAATGAGCAGTTCTTC
CDR3aa: CASSYGAARRRPNNEQFF

j_gene: TRBJ1-5
d_gene: -
v_gene: TRBV19
abundance: -
CDR3nt: TGTGCCAGTAGTATTGGACAGTATAGCAATCAGCCCCAGCATTTT
CDR3aa: CASSIGQYSNQPQHF

j_gene: TRBJ2-5
d_gene: TRBD2
v_gene: TRBV6-2/TRBV6-3
abundance: few
CDR3nt: TGTGCCAGCAGTTACTCGGCGGGAGGGGACCAAGAGACCCAGTACTTC
CDR3aa: CASSYSAGGDQETQYF

j_gene: TRBJ1-5
d_gene: -
v_gene: TRBV10-2
abundance: many
CDR3nt: TGCGCCAGCCGGGAGGCAGCTAATCAGCCCCAGCATTTT
CDR3aa: CASREAANQPQHF

j_gene: TRBJ1-6
d_gene: -
v_gene: TRBV27
abundance: -
CDR3nt: TGTGCCAGCAGTTTTGGGGGGCGCCCCGGGGATCATGATTCACCCCTCCACTTT
CDR3aa: CASSFGGRPGDHDSPLHF

j_gene: TRBJ1-2
d_gene: -
v_gene: TRBV27
abundance: many
CDR3nt: TGTGCCAGCAGTTTATCGCCCGGTCGACAGGTTAACTATGGCTACACCTTC
CDR3aa: CASSLSPGRQVNYGYTF

j_gene: TRBJ2-7
d_gene: -
v_gene: TRBV5-1
abundance: few
CDR3nt: TGCGCCAGCAGCTTTACGTCATTGGGAGACGAGCAGTACTTC
CDR3aa: CASSFTSLGDEQYF

j_gene: TRBJ2-3
d_gene: -
v_gene: TRBV4-1
abundance: -
CDR3nt: TGCGCCAGCAGCCAACGGGACGAATTCACAGATACGCAGTATTTT
CDR3aa: CASSQRDEFTDTQYF

j_gene: TRBJ2-7
d_gene: TRBD1
v_gene: TRBV5-1
abundance: -
CDR3nt: TGCGCCAGCAGCTTGGACAGGGGGTGGGGTAATGAGCAGTACTTC
CDR3aa: CASSLDRGWGNEQYF

j_gene: TRBJ2-3
d_gene: TRBD2
v_gene: TRBV25-1
abundance: few
CDR3nt: TGTGCCAGCAGTGACGGGGGGAGACCTGCCTTTGGAGATACGCAGTATTTT
CDR3aa: CASSDGGRPAFGDTQYF

j_gene: TRBJ2-1
d_gene: TRBD2
v_gene: TRBV9
abundance: -
CDR3nt: TGTGCCAGCAGCCCAGGGACTAGCGGGGCCTTTGAGGAGCAGTTCTTC
CDR3aa: CASSPGTSGAFEEQFF

j_gene: TRBJ1-5
d_gene: TRBD1
v_gene: TRBV25-1
abundance: few
CDR3nt: TGTACCAGCAGACAGGGAATAACTCAGCCCCAGCATTTT
CDR3aa: CTSRQGITQPQHF

j_gene: TRBJ1-2
d_gene: -
v_gene: TRBV4-1
abundance: few
CDR3nt: TGCGCCAGCAGCCAGACGCCTTTGGAGGGCTACACCTTC
CDR3aa: CASSQTPLEGYTF

j_gene: TRBJ2-3
d_gene: TRBD2
v_gene: TRBV7-2
abundance: -
CDR3nt: TGTGCCAGCAGCTTAGCTTTGGCTAGCGGGAGGGAGGAAGATACGCGGTATTTT
CDR3aa: CASSLALASGREEDTRYF

j_gene: TRBJ2-7
d_gene: -
v_gene: TRBV2
abundance: -
CDR3nt: TGTGCCAGCAGTGTGTTCGGGAGAGGGGAGCAGTACTTC
CDR3aa: CASSVFGRGEQYF

j_gene: TRBJ2-5
d_gene: -
v_gene: TRBV20-1
abundance: -
CDR3nt: TGCAGTGCTAGAGGCCTAGTACGGAATGAGCAGTACTTC
CDR3aa: CSARGLVRNEQYF

j_gene: TRBJ2-7
d_gene: -
v_gene: TRBV4-2
abundance: few
CDR3nt: TGTGCCAGCAGCCAAGATAGGGGCAGTTCCTCCTACGAGCAGTACTTC
CDR3aa: CASSQDRGSSSYEQYF

j_gene: TRBJ2-1
d_gene: -
v_gene: TRBV10-3
abundance: few
CDR3nt: TGTGCCATCAGCAAAGCGGACCCAAGCTCCTACAATGAGCAGTTCTTC
CDR3aa: CAISKADPSSYNEQFF